This TCR beta chain was documented in a study of blood T cell repertoires in COVID-19. The assay was immunoSEQ multiplex PCR, and TCRdb's table has in-frame clones only and misses some. The sample shows about 210,000 clones, about 91% of them seen only once. Per germline, CDR1 KGHSH and CDR2 LQKENI. CDR3 size: 15 residues. The V end was cut by 1 base, the J end by 2 bases, with 12 bases between. The chain carries TRBV18 and TRBJ2-7, with D possibly matching TRBD1 (5 bases). The sample consisted of peripheral blood. The TCR sequence derives from a man aged 25 to 40 with acute or convalescent COVID-19. In DNA form, the CDR3 reads TGTGCCAGCTCACCACTTAGGGGTCACACCTACGAGCAGTACTTC. It encodes CASSPLRGHTYEQYF.